These 31 T cell receptor beta chains were sequenced from one sample in a study of blood T cell repertoires in COVID-19. Produced via immunoSEQ multiplex PCR; TCRdb's table is partial and in-frame only. The data contain about 390,000 clones, approximately 87% of them seen just once; the ten biggest clones take up over 2%. The specimen sequenced was peripheral blood. Every receptor here comes from a woman aged 60-75 years with COVID-19, enrolled during active disease.

CDR3 sequence reads: CASSTHQGPVPLHF. The CDR3 DNA reads as TGTGCCAGCAGCACCCATCAGGGGCCGGTACCCCTCCACTTT. The V and J genes are TRBV5-4 and TRBJ1-6; D is possibly TRBD1 (6 bases). CDR1 and CDR2 from the germline V gene are SGHNT and YYREEE (reference sequence). There are 14 residues in the CDR3. V dropped 4 bases and J dropped 12 bases, with 17 bases sitting between them.

CDR3 DNA: TGTGCCATCAGTCCGACAGGAGATAGCACAGATACGCAGTATTTT. This codes for CAISPTGDSTDTQYF. The chain joins TRBV10-3 to TRBJ2-3; perhaps TRBD1 as D (6 bases). The CDR3 has 15 amino acids. Trimming shortened V by 5 bases and J by 0 bases, and 12 bases separated the two germline ends. Germline V lookup: CDR1 ENHRY, CDR2 SYGVKD.

The chain has TRBV25-1 and TRBJ2-3; 9 bases are a match to TRBD1. The V and J ends lost 3 bases and 4 bases, in that order; junction bases with no gene match: 11. Germline lookup yields CDR1 MGHDK and CDR2 SYGVNS. This CDR3 contains 17 residues. DNA for the CDR3: TGTGCCAGCAGTGAGCTACCGGGACAGGGAAACCCAGATACGCAGTATTTT. This codes for CASSELPGQGNPDTQYF.

The gene calls are TRBV15 and TRBJ2-3; D perhaps matches TRBD1 (5 bases). The CDR3 has 16 residues. Germline V gives CDR1 LNHNV, CDR2 YYDKDF (reference sequence). V shed 5 bases and J shed 5 bases, with 20 bases lying between them. Here the CDR3 DNA reads TGTGCCACCAGCCCGTATTCAGGGTCAGATGGAGATACGCAGTATTTT. Its protein product is CATSPYSGSDGDTQYF.

V is TRBV6-5 and J is TRBJ2-1; D remains unclear. Germline CDR1 is MNHEY and CDR2 is SVGAGI. The CDR3 sequence is 15 residues long. Trimming stripped 6 bases from V and 0 bases from J, with 12 bases between. DNA of the CDR3: TGTGCCAGCAGAGAGGTTGGTAGCTCCTACAATGAGCAGTTCTTC. Protein: CASREVGSSYNEQFF.

This clone appeared once. V is TRBV5-1 and J is TRBJ1-1; the match to TRBD1 covers 9 bases. Germline CDR1 SGHRS, CDR2 YFSETQ. V was clipped by 3 bases and J by 4 bases; unmatched bases: 4. CDR3 length: 14 residues. The CDR3 DNA is TGCGCCAGCAGCTCCGAGGGACAGGGCACTGAAGCTTTCTTT. Translating it yields CASSSEGQGTEAFF.

The chain has TRBV3-1 (or the pseudogene TRBV3-2) and TRBJ1-1; D unresolved. The CDR3 extends over 14 amino acids. V was pared by 2 bases and J by 4 bases, with 11 bases between. CDR1 and CDR2 (germline): LGHDT, YNNKEL (reference sequence). The CDR3 reads CASSQSDISTEAFF. The CDR3 DNA sequence: TGTGCCAGCAGCCAATCAGACATCAGCACTGAAGCTTTCTTT.

The chain employs TRBV4-1 and TRBJ2-3, with 14 bases identical to TRBD2. This CDR3 has 18 amino acids. Germline CDR1 MGHRA, CDR2 YSYEKL. Trimming took 5 bases from V and 4 from J; bases not matched to a gene: 11. The CDR3 loop reads CASSWKWGLAGEADTQYF. As DNA, the CDR3 is TGCGCCAGCAGCTGGAAGTGGGGACTAGCGGGGGAGGCAGATACGCAGTATTTT.

In this sample, this clone turned up once. The chain uses TRBV9 and TRBJ2-3, with 7 bases aligning to TRBD2. The V gene end was trimmed by 0 bases and the J gene end by 0 bases; junction bases not matched to a gene: 4. Germline lookup yields CDR1 SGDLS and CDR2 YYNGEE. The CDR3 runs 16 residues. Here the CDR3 reads CASSVVVGGSTDTQYF. The CDR3 nucleotides read TGTGCCAGCAGCGTAGTGGTGGGGGGGAGCACAGATACGCAGTATTTT.

The chain is built from TRBV11-3 and TRBJ1-5, with D possibly matching TRBD1 (6 bases). The germline V gene has CDR1 SGHNT and CDR2 YENEEA. Trimming cost V 0 bases and J 0 bases, with 21 bases left between them. The CDR3 is made up of 20 amino acids. For the CDR3, the DNA is TGTGCCAGCAGCTTAGAAGTCGCGGGGGCGGGAGTAAATAGCAATCAGCCCCAGCATTTT. Protein sequence: CASSLEVAGAGVNSNQPQHF. Full variable domain (remainder filled in from reference TRBV11-3 and TRBJ1-5): EAGVVQSPRYKIIEKKQPVAFWCNPISGHNTLYWYLQNLGQGPELLIRYENEEAVDDSQLPKDRFSAERLKGVDSTLKIQPAELGDSAVYLCASSLEVAGAGVNSNQPQHFGDGTRLSIL.

In its sample, this clone was seen once. Distinct nucleotide sequences in the sample also encode this CDR3. V usage is TRBV7-3 and J usage is TRBJ2-2; D is unresolved. This CDR3 has 13 residues. The V end was cut by 5 bases, the J end by 5 bases, with 9 bases between. The V gene's germline CDR1 is SGHTA and CDR2 FQGTGA. CDR3 nucleotide sequence: TGTGCCAGCAGCCCCCGTCAGACCGGGGAGCTGTTTTTT. It codes for CASSPRQTGELFF.

The V gene is TRBV7-9, the J gene TRBJ2-5, with D perhaps TRBD1 (6 bases). CDR3 length: 14 amino acids. V dropped 2 bases and J dropped 4 bases, with 11 bases sitting between them. The germline gives CDR1 SEHNR, CDR2 FQNEAQ (reference sequence). In nucleotides, the CDR3 is TGTGCCAGCAGCTTACATGGGGGCCCAGAGACCCAGTACTTC. Translated, it gives CASSLHGGPETQYF.

The CDR3 spells CASSLWAGGSEKLFF. Here the CDR3 DNA reads TGTGCCAGCAGCTTGTGGGCAGGGGGCAGTGAAAAACTGTTTTTT. The V gene is TRBV5-6, the J gene TRBJ1-4; 8 bases are a match to TRBD1. Trimming cost V 1 base and J 7 bases; bases outside gene matches: 6. Germline loops: CDR1 SGHDT, CDR2 YYEEEE. This CDR3 spans 15 amino acids.

V gene TRBV15 combines with J gene TRBJ2-2, with D possibly being TRBD2 (6 bases). Germline-derived CDR1 and CDR2 are LNHNV and YYDKDF (reference sequence). This CDR3 comprises 13 residues. V lost 5 bases, J lost 6 bases, and 10 bases lay in between. The CDR3 reads CATSVGTAGELFF. CDR3 DNA: TGTGCCACCAGCGTAGGGACTGCCGGGGAGCTGTTTTTT. Full variable domain (remainder filled in from reference TRBV15 and TRBJ2-2): DAMVIQNPRYQVTQFGKPVTLSCSQTLNHNVMYWYQQKSSQAPKLLFHYYDKDFNNEADTPDNFQSRRPNTSFCFLDIRSPGLGDTAMYLCATSVGTAGELFFGEGSRLTVL.

The chain is built from TRBV29-1 and TRBJ2-7; 7 bases align to TRBD2. The junction had 8 bases not matched to a gene; V was cut back by 4 bases and J by 2 bases. This CDR3 has 14 amino acids. The germline V gene has CDR1 SQVTM and CDR2 ANQGSEA. CDR3 in DNA: TGCAGCGTTGGTAGGGAGGGGTCCCCCTACGAGCAGTACTTC. This codes for CSVGREGSPYEQYF.

The chain links TRBV6-5 to TRBJ2-7; 7 bases align to TRBD1. In germline, CDR1 is MNHEY, CDR2 SVGAGI. This CDR3 has 14 residues. The V segment lost 5 bases and the J segment 3 bases; nucleotides outside the gene matches: 7. The chain's CDR3 is CASSHINRGYEQYF. CDR3 in DNA: TGTGCCAGCAGTCACATAAACAGGGGCTACGAGCAGTACTTC.

This clone was observed a few times. This chain uses TRBV5-1 with TRBJ1-2, with 7 bases aligning to TRBD1. Looked up from germline, CDR1 is SGHRS and CDR2 is YFSETQ. J was trimmed by 7 bases and V by 4 bases; bases with no gene match: 10. The CDR3 length is 14 residues. The CDR3 bases are TGCGCCAGCAGCACAAGGGACAGTGCGGGTGGCTACACCTTC. Translating it yields CASSTRDSAGGYTF. Full variable domain (remainder filled in from reference TRBV5-1 and TRBJ1-2): KAGVTQTPRYLIKTRGQQVTLSCSPISGHRSVSWYQQTPGQGLQFLFEYFSETQRNKGNFPGRFSGRQFSNSRSEMNVSTLELGDSALYLCASSTRDSAGGYTFGSGTRLTVV.

The J gene is TRBJ2-2, the V gene TRBV7-8, with D maybe TRBD2 (5 bases). Trimming left V 1 base short and J 0 bases short, with 6 bases between. Germline assignment: CDR1 SGHVS and CDR2 FQNEAQ. The CDR3 length is 15 residues. The CDR3 reads CASSLGTSNTGELFF. CDR3 coding DNA: TGTGCCAGCAGCTTAGGGACTTCGAACACCGGGGAGCTGTTTTTT.

The chain carries TRBV5-6 and TRBJ1-6; 7 nucleotides agree with TRBD1. The CDR3 loop spans 15 amino acids. Trimming cost V 2 bases and J 7 bases; bases outside gene matches: 6. CDR1 and CDR2 from the germline V gene are SGHDT and YYEEEE. CDR3 sequence reads: CASSFRDRQNSPLHF. The CDR3 DNA reads as TGTGCCAGCAGCTTCCGGGACAGACAGAATTCACCCCTCCACTTT.

The chain has TRBV6-5 and TRBJ1-1; no clear D. There are 15 residues in the CDR3. Trimming stripped 7 bases from V and 2 bases from J, with 17 bases between. Germline V lookup: CDR1 MNHEY, CDR2 SVGAGI. The CDR3 spells CASTRTVTVNTEAFF. The CDR3 DNA sequence: TGTGCCAGCACTCGAACTGTAACCGTAAACACTGAAGCTTTCTTT.

Here the CDR3 DNA reads TGCAGCGTTGCTCCCGACAGGGACAACTATGGCTACACCTTC. Amino acids: CSVAPDRDNYGYTF. The rearrangement joins TRBV29-1 to TRBJ1-2; 7 bases line up with TRBD1. The CDR3 is 14 amino acids. Germline values: CDR1 SQVTM, CDR2 ANQGSEA. V was clipped by 4 bases and J by 2 bases; unmatched bases: 7. Filled out from reference TRBV29-1 and TRBJ1-2, the complete variable domain reads SAVISQKPSRDICQRGTSLTIQCQVDSQVTMMFWYRQQPGQSLTLIATANQGSEATYESGFVIDKFPISRPNLTFSTLTVSNMSPEDSSIYLCSVAPDRDNYGYTFGSGTRLTVV.

The CDR3 coding sequence is TGCAGTGCTTTAACAGGGGATAAACTGTTTTTT. It is translated as CSALTGDKLFF. V and J are TRBV20-1 and TRBJ1-4; 7 bases line up with TRBD1. The J segment lost 11 bases and the V segment lost 5 bases, leaving 5 bases of the junction unmatched. The CDR3 has 11 residues. Germline-derived CDR1 and CDR2 are DFQATT and SNEGSKA (reference sequence).

The V and J genes are TRBV21-1 and TRBJ1-6; the table's D call TRBD1 went unverified against the DNA. TRBV21-1 counts as a pseudogene. The CDR3 runs to 12 residues. CDR3 nucleotide sequence: TGTGCCAGCGAACAGGGTTTTTCACCCCTCCACTTT. This encodes CASEQGFSPLHF.

This rearrangement joins TRBV6-5 to TRBJ1-4; D is undetermined. Trimming took off 5 bases at V and 8 bases at J, with 12 bases between the two ends. The length of the CDR3 is 13 residues. In germline, CDR1 is MNHEY, CDR2 SVGAGI. CDR3 loop: CASSKNRGEKLFF. The CDR3 region has the DNA TGTGCCAGCAGTAAAAACCGGGGAGAAAAACTGTTTTTT.

The J gene is TRBJ1-1, the V gene TRBV5-8; D possibly corresponds to TRBD1 (5 bases). Trimming removed 0 bases from V and 6 bases from J, with 9 bases in between. This CDR3 spans 13 amino acids. Germline values: CDR1 SGHTS, CDR2 YDEGEE. DNA for the CDR3: TGTGCCAGCAGCTTGGTTGGGGGGGCTGAAGCTTTCTTT. Translated, it gives CASSLVGGAEAFF. The variable domain in full, completed from reference TRBV5-8 and TRBJ1-1, reads EAGVTQSPTHLIKTRGQQATLRCSPISGHTSVYWYQQALGLGLQFLLWYDEGEERNRGNFPPRFSGRQFPNYSSELNVNALELEDSALYLCASSLVGGAEAFFGQGTRLTVV.

This clone was detected only once. The gene calls are TRBV5-1 and TRBJ2-7; 7 bases agree with TRBD1. Germline values: CDR1 SGHRS, CDR2 YFSETQ. J gave up 1 base and V 3 bases, and 7 bases lay outside the gene matches. The CDR3 extends over 15 amino acids. CDR3 DNA sequence: TGCGCCAGCAGCTGGTCACAGGGGTATTCCTACGAGCAGTACTTC. Encoded protein: CASSWSQGYSYEQYF.

The J gene is TRBJ1-6, the V gene TRBV18, with a possible D match to TRBD1 (5 bases). The V end was cut by 2 bases, the J end by 4 bases, with 21 bases between. Germline V gene lookup returns CDR1 KGHSH and CDR2 LQKENI. This CDR3 comprises 19 residues. CDR3 in amino acids: CASSPIFLEQGTYNSPLHF. CDR3 coding DNA: TGTGCCAGCTCACCAATTTTCCTGGAGCAGGGTACTTATAATTCACCCCTCCACTTT. Drawing the rest from reference TRBV18 and TRBJ1-6, the complete variable domain is NAGVMQNPRHLVRRRGQEARLRCSPMKGHSHVYWYRQLPEEGLKFMVYLQKENIIDESGMPKERFSAEFPKEGPSILRIQQVVRGDSAAYFCASSPIFLEQGTYNSPLHFGNGTRLTVT.

This chain joins TRBV4-2 and TRBJ2-1; 10 bases match TRBD2. The germline gives CDR1 LGHNA, CDR2 YNFKEQ. Losses at the gene ends were 4 bases for V and 5 bases for J; bases not matched to a gene: 8. This CDR3 comprises 16 residues. The CDR3 reads CASSLSLAGGNNEQFF. CDR3 nucleotides: TGTGCCAGCAGCCTATCATTAGCGGGGGGCAACAATGAGCAGTTCTTC.

The chain recombines TRBV18 with TRBJ1-4, with 8 bases identical to TRBD1. The CDR3 has 15 amino acids. Germline CDR1 KGHSH, CDR2 LQKENI. The V gene end was trimmed by 4 bases and the J gene end by 0 bases; junction bases not matched to a gene: 1. The CDR3 DNA sequence: TGTGCCAGCTCACTACAGGGGGCAACTAATGAAAAACTGTTTTTT. It yields the protein CASSLQGATNEKLFF.

This clone was found a few times. This rearrangement joins TRBV18 to TRBJ2-2, with TRBD2 identical over 7 bases. Germline values: CDR1 KGHSH, CDR2 LQKENI. After removal of 4 bases from V and 2 bases from J, the junction contained 7 bases not matched to a gene. CDR3 length equals 16 residues. In DNA, the CDR3 is TGTGCCAGCTCACTATGGACTAGTTCTAACACCGGGGAGCTGTTTTTT. This codes for CASSLWTSSNTGELFF. Full variable domain (missing parts from reference TRBV18 and TRBJ2-2): NAGVMQNPRHLVRRRGQEARLRCSPMKGHSHVYWYRQLPEEGLKFMVYLQKENIIDESGMPKERFSAEFPKEGPSILRIQQVVRGDSAAYFCASSLWTSSNTGELFFGEGSRLTVL.

The gene calls are TRBV3-1 (or the pseudogene TRBV3-2) and TRBJ2-2, with 9 nucleotides matching TRBD2. The CDR3 runs to 16 residues. After removal of 2 bases from V and 4 bases from J, the junction contained 5 bases not matched to a gene. Germline assignment: CDR1 LGHDT and CDR2 YNNKEL (reference sequence). Written as DNA, the CDR3 is TGTGCCAGCAGCCAAAATAGCGGGGGTTCCACCGGGGAGCTGTTTTTT. Protein sequence: CASSQNSGGSTGELFF.